These 22 T cell receptor beta chains share one sample of origin, sequenced in a study of control samples from healthy donors and cancer patients. Data came from immunoSEQ multiplex PCR; TCRdb stores just in-frame clones and leaves some out. The data contain 150,000 to 200,000 clones, roughly 89% of them singletons. The sequenced material came from blood. These receptors came from a man in his thirties or forties in good health.

J is TRBJ1-1 and V is TRBV25-1; weak D call: TRBD1 (5 bases). The CDR3 length is 16 residues. Germline V gene sequence: CDR1 MGHDK, CDR2 SYGVNS. The ends were cut back, 4 bases at V and 6 bases at J, with 21 bases in the middle. In nucleotides, the CDR3 is TGTGCCAGCAGTGGCTACGCCTCAGGGAAAGGGGCTGAAGCTTTCTTT. It translates to CASSGYASGKGAEAFF.

This clone was observed a single time. This chain connects TRBV3-1 (or the pseudogene TRBV3-2) to TRBJ2-7, with D possibly matching TRBD1 (6 bases). The CDR3 spans 15 residues. The germline V gene has CDR1 LGHDT and CDR2 YNNKEL (reference sequence). V was cut by 6 bases and J by 3 bases, with 18 bases left in between. CDR3 coding DNA: TGTGCCAGCAGTCTTAGGGGACATTCGGACTACGAGCAGTACTTC. This sequence encodes CASSLRGHSDYEQYF.

The J gene is TRBJ2-7, the V gene TRBV11-1, with unresolved D. The CDR3 runs to 13 residues. Germline V gene data show CDR1 as SGHAT and CDR2 as FQDESV (reference sequence). The germline V and J ends were trimmed by 1 base and 0 bases, with 4 bases remaining between them. CDR3 protein: CASSLGRSYEQYF. CDR3 DNA sequence: TGTGCCAGCAGCTTAGGACGCTCCTACGAGCAGTACTTC.

The chain joins TRBV25-1 to TRBJ2-2, with D unclear. The CDR3 runs 14 residues. From germline, CDR1 is MGHDK and CDR2 SYGVNS. V was cut by 2 bases and J by 9 bases, with 13 bases left in between. The CDR3 loop reads CASSEAGLGRELFF. For the CDR3, the DNA is TGTGCCAGCAGTGAAGCTGGGCTGGGCAGGGAGCTGTTTTTT.

The chain combines TRBV20-1 with TRBJ1-5; D unclear. Trimming left V 3 bases short and J 2 bases short, with 14 bases between. CDR3 length: 15 amino acids. Germline values: CDR1 DFQATT, CDR2 SNEGSKA (reference sequence). CDR3 sequence: CSASPTNRGNQPQHF. CDR3 coding DNA: TGCAGTGCTAGTCCTACGAATAGGGGCAATCAGCCCCAGCATTTT.

V and J are TRBV7-2 and TRBJ1-1, with D unclear. The V and J ends lost 3 bases and 1 base respectively, with 12 bases between them. CDR3 length: 15 residues. The germline CDR1 and CDR2 sequences are SGHTA and FQGNSA. The CDR3 DNA reads TGTGCCAGCAGCTTCCGTAGGCTGGGGAACACTGAAGCTTTCTTT. It encodes CASSFRRLGNTEAFF.

The rearrangement uses TRBV3-1 (or the pseudogene TRBV3-2) and TRBJ1-2; TRBD1 matches 8 bases. The CDR3 runs to 13 residues. V shed 3 bases and J 8 bases; nucleotides not matched to a gene: 5. Germline V lookup: CDR1 LGHDT, CDR2 YNNKEL (reference sequence). CDR3 loop: CASSHDRGEGYTF. The CDR3 nucleotides are TGTGCCAGCAGCCACGACAGGGGTGAAGGCTACACCTTC.

This rearrangement joins TRBV7-3 to TRBJ1-1, with D maybe TRBD1 (5 bases). The CDR3 is 18 residues long. Deletions cut 1 base from V and 0 bases from J, with 18 bases between. CDR1 SGHTA and CDR2 FQGTGA come from the germline V gene. As DNA, the CDR3 is TGTGCCAGCAGCTTAAGACCGGGGCAGGAGAGATTGAACACTGAAGCTTTCTTT. This translates into CASSLRPGQERLNTEAFF.

This clone was detected a few times. The chain is built from TRBV7-7 and TRBJ2-1, with TRBD2 matching over 8 bases. V lost 8 bases to trimming and J lost 9 bases; unmatched junction nucleotides: 15. There are 15 residues in the CDR3. Germline lookup yields CDR1 SSHAT and CDR2 FNYEAQ (reference sequence). CDR3 protein: CASAPAGSGSPEQFF. CDR3 DNA sequence: TGTGCCAGCGCCCCCGCGGGGAGCGGGAGTCCTGAGCAGTTCTTC.

This clone appeared a few times. Other DNA sequences from this sample encode an identical CDR3 as well. The chain employs TRBV4-1 and TRBJ2-5, with TRBD2 matching 10 bases. The CDR3 is 15 residues long. Trimming removed 5 bases from V and 5 bases from J; junction bases left unmatched: 8. CDR1 and CDR2 (germline): MGHRA, YSYEKL. The CDR3 region has the DNA TGCGCCAGCAGCGCTAGCGGGGGAAGAGTGGAGACCCAGTACTTC. This gives the protein CASSASGGRVETQYF.

This clone was counted a single time. This chain joins TRBV6-6 and TRBJ2-5; the D is unclear. The CDR3 has 11 amino acids. Germline V gives CDR1 MNHNY, CDR2 SVGAGI (reference sequence). V was trimmed by 5 bases and J by 4 bases, leaving 5 bases between them. The CDR3 is CASSIGETQYF. As DNA, the CDR3 is TGTGCCAGCAGTATAGGAGAGACCCAGTACTTC.

This chain connects TRBV25-1 to TRBJ2-3, with D perhaps assigned TRBD1 or TRBD2 (6 bases each). The CDR3 extends over 15 amino acids. V was shortened by 4 bases and J by 4 bases, with 15 bases between the two germline ends. CDR1 MGHDK and CDR2 SYGVNS come from the germline V gene. The CDR3 region is CASSGGARGADTQYF. The CDR3 bases are TGTGCCAGCAGTGGGGGAGCAAGGGGGGCAGATACGCAGTATTTT.

Notes on this clone: At one end, the junction sequence differs from germline, possibly due to a read error. Other DNA variants within this sample encode the same CDR3. The chain recombines TRBV7-2 with TRBJ1-1; 7 bases line up with TRBD1. This CDR3 contains 16 residues. Germline V lookup: CDR1 SGHTA, CDR2 FQGNSA. CDR3 in amino acids: CASSARQGSGNTEAFF. The CDR3 DNA is TGTGCCAGCAGCGCTAGACAGGGCTCTGGGAACACTGAAGCTTTTTTT.

This chain joins TRBV27 and TRBJ2-3; 12 bases agree with TRBD2. V lost 5 bases and J lost 5; bases outside the gene matches: 2. CDR3 length equals 14 residues. Germline CDR1 and CDR2: MNHEY and SMNVEV (reference sequence). Written as DNA, the CDR3 is TGTGCCAGCAGTCTAGCGGGAGGGCTAGATACGCAGTATTTT. Amino acid sequence: CASSLAGGLDTQYF.

The gene calls are TRBV4-3 and TRBJ2-3; D gene ambiguous. Germline V CDR1 and CDR2: LGHNA, YSLEER. The CDR3 contains 20 residues. The V gene lost 1 base and the J gene lost 3 bases, with 26 bases spanning the gap. The DNA for the CDR3 is TGCGCCAGCAGCCAAGGAAGACTGTTACCCTACCCGACTGTAACAGATACGCAGTATTTT. Translation: CASSQGRLLPYPTVTDTQYF.

The rearrangement joins TRBV5-1 to TRBJ1-1; 7 nucleotides match TRBD1. This CDR3 comprises 16 residues. Trimming took 0 bases from V and 1 from J; bases not matched to a gene: 6. CDR1 is SGHRS and CDR2 is YFSETQ in the germline V gene. CDR3 in DNA: TGCGCCAGCAGCTTGGCCTCGGACAGGAAGAACACTGAAGCTTTCTTT. Amino acid sequence: CASSLASDRKNTEAFF. Based on the CDR3 plus reference TRBV5-1 and TRBJ1-1, the full variable domain is KAGVTQTPRYLIKTRGQQVTLSCSPISGHRSVSWYQQTPGQGLQFLFEYFSETQRNKGNFPGRFSGRQFSNSRSEMNVSTLELGDSALYLCASSLASDRKNTEAFFGQGTRLTVV.

The chain is built from TRBV5-1 and TRBJ2-3; D possibly corresponds to TRBD2 (6 bases). The CDR3 spans 16 residues. V was trimmed by 0 bases and J by 1 base, leaving 12 bases between them. Germline V gene sequence: CDR1 SGHRS, CDR2 YFSETQ. This CDR3 reads CASSLAGGTGTDTQYF. The CDR3 nucleotides read TGCGCCAGCAGCTTGGCCGGGGGTACGGGCACAGATACGCAGTATTTT.

The rearrangement links TRBV28 to TRBJ1-6; D not certain. Trimming took 7 bases from V and 0 from J, leaving 19 bases between them. The CDR3 is made up of 18 amino acids. Germline CDR1 is MDHEN and CDR2 is SYDVKM. As DNA, the CDR3 is TGTGCCAGCACCCCCAACCGAAGAATGAGCTCCTATAATTCACCCCTCCACTTT. Translating gives CASTPNRRMSSYNSPLHF.

The chain joins TRBV9 to TRBJ1-1, with TRBD1 as a possible D gene (5 bases). V shed 2 bases and J shed 10 bases, with 18 bases lying between them. This CDR3 contains 14 residues. Looked up from germline, CDR1 is SGDLS and CDR2 is YYNGEE. For the CDR3, the DNA is TGTGCCAGCAGCGTCGCGGCAGGGACCCCCGGAGCTTTCTTT. Translating gives CASSVAAGTPGAFF.

The chain has TRBV18 and TRBJ1-5, with D perhaps matching TRBD1 (6 bases). The V gene lost 0 bases and the J gene lost 6 bases, with 12 bases spanning the gap. Per germline, CDR1 KGHSH and CDR2 LQKENI. The CDR3 length is 15 residues. The DNA of the CDR3 is TGTGCCAGCTCACCACCAGGGGGGGAGCCTCAGCCCCAGCATTTT. It is translated as CASSPPGGEPQPQHF.

Comment on this clone: Different DNA sequences within this sample yield the same CDR3. The chain links TRBV5-8 to TRBJ2-5; 8 bases map to TRBD2. Per the germline V gene, CDR1 is SGHTS and CDR2 is YDEGEE. The CDR3 totals 15 residues. With 4 bases clipped from V and 2 bases from J, the junction kept 7 bases outside the gene matches. CDR3 coding DNA: TGTGCCAGCAGCCCGGGTCGGGGGGGGCAAGAGACCCAGTACTTC. This translates into CASSPGRGGQETQYF.

The V and J genes are TRBV27 and TRBJ1-1; the D gene is possibly TRBD1 (5 bases). The germline V gene encodes CDR1 MNHEY and CDR2 SMNVEV (reference sequence). The CDR3 extends over 16 amino acids. Trimming stripped 4 bases from V and 0 bases from J, with 15 bases between. CDR3 nucleotide sequence: TGTGCCAGCAGTTCGACCCGGGCGGGACTGAACACTGAAGCTTTCTTT. Protein: CASSSTRAGLNTEAFF.